Detailed here is one TCR beta chain. Its antigen is not identified. Clones were read by immunoSEQ multiplex PCR, and TCRdb kept only the in-frame ones, dropping some. The sample lists about 150,000 clones; 75% to 80% were seen once. This entry comes from a study of cytotoxic CD8 clonotypes in ibrutinib-treated CLL. Study summary: The subjects consisted of roughly ten relapsed/refractory and around 15 treatment-naive individuals, with some 18 IGHV unmutated. About 24 partial and 2 complete responses; at median approximately 70 months, 14 remitted, about twelve progressed. Following treatment for a median roughly twelve months, range 6 to 36, response samples were then taken.

Overall study findings and caveats: Public clonotypes occurred uncommonly; on treatment, they contracted or remained stable.

The sample consisted of PBMCs, taken after 24 months of ibrutinib treatment. This TCR derives from a human donor with chronic lymphocytic leukemia.

This CDR3 is CASSPLGGGELFF. The CDR3 nucleotides read TGTGCCAGCAGCCCCTTAGGAGGCGGGGAGCTGTTTTTT. The chain recombines TRBV7-3 with TRBJ2-2, with a weak D call TRBD2 (5 bases). Germline V gene lookup returns CDR1 SGHTA and CDR2 FQGTGA. V was clipped by 5 bases and J by 7 bases, with 11 bases between them. This CDR3 is built from 13 residues.